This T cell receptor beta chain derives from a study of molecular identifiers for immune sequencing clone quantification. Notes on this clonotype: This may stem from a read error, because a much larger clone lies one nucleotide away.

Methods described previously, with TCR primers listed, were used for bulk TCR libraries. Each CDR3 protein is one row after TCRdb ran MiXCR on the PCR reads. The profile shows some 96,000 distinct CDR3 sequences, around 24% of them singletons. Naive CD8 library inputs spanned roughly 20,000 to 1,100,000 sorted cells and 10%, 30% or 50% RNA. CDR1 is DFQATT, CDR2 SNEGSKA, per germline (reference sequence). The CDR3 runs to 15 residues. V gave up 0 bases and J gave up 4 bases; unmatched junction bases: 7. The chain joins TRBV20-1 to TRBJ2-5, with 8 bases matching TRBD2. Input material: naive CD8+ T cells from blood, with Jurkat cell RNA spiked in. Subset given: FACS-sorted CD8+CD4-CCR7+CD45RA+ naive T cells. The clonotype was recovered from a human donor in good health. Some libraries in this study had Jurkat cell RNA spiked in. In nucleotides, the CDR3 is TGCAGTGCTAGAGACCTGGGACTAGGGATAGAGACCCAGTACTTC. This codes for CSARDLGLGIETQYF.